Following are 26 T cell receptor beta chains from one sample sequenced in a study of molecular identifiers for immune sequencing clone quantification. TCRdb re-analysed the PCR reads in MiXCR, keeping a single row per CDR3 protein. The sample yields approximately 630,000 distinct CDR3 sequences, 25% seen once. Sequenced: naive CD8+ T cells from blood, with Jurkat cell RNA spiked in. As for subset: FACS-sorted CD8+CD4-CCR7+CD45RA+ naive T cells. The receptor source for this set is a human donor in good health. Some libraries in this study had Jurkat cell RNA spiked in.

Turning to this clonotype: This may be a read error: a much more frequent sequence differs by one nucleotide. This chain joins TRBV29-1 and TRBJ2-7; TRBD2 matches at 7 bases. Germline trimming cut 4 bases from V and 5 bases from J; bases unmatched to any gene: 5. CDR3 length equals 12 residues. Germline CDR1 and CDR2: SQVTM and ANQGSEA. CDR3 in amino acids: CSVVRGEDEQYF. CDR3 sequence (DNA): TGCAGCGTTGTTCGGGGGGAAGACGAGCAGTACTTC.

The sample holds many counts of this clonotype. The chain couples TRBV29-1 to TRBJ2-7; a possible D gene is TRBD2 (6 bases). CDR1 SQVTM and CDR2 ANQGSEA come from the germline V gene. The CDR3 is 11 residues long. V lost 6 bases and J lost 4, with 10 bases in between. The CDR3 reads CSVGGMYEQYF. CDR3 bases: TGCAGCGTCGGCGGGATGTACGAGCAGTACTTC.

This chain's CDR3 is CASSPPPREGEEKLFF. The CDR3 DNA is TGTGCCAGCAGCCCACCACCGAGGGAGGGCGAAGAAAAACTGTTTTTT. The chain uses TRBV7-9 and TRBJ1-4; no firm D call. Per germline, CDR1 SEHNR and CDR2 FQNEAQ (reference sequence). The V end lost 5 bases, the J end lost 8 bases, and 21 bases lay between the germline ends. The CDR3 is 16 residues long.

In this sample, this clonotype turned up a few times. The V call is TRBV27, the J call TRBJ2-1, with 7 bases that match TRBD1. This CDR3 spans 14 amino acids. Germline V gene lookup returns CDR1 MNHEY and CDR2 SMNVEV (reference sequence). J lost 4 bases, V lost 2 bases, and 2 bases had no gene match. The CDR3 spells CASSLETGYNEQFF. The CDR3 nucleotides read TGTGCCAGCAGTTTAGAGACAGGGTACAATGAGCAGTTCTTC.

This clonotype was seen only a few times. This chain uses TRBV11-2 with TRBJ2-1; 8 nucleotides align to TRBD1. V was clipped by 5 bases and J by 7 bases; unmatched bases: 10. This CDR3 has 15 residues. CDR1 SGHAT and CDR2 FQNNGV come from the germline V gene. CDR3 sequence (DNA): TGTGCCAGCAGCGGACCGGGACAGGAGGTGAATGAGCAGTTCTTC. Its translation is CASSGPGQEVNEQFF.

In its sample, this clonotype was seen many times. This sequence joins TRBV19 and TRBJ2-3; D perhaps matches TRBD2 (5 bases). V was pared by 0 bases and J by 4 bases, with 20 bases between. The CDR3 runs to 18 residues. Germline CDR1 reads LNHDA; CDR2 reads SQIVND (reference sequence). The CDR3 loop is CASSIDYVPGLAADTQYF. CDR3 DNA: TGTGCCAGTAGTATAGACTACGTTCCGGGATTAGCAGCAGATACGCAGTATTTT.

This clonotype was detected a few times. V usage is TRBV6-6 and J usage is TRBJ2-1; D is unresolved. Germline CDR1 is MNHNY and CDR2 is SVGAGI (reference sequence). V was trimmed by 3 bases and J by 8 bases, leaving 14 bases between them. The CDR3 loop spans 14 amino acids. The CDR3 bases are TGTGCCAGCAGTTATGTAACCCCCCCCGATGAGCAGTTCTTC. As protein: CASSYVTPPDEQFF.

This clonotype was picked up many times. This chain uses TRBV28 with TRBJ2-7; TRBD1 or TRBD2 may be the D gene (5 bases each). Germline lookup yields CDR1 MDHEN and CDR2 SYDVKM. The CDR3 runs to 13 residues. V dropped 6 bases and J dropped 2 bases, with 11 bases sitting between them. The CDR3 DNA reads TGTGCCAGCAGGGGTCTGGGGGCCTACGAGCAGTACTTC. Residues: CASRGLGAYEQYF.

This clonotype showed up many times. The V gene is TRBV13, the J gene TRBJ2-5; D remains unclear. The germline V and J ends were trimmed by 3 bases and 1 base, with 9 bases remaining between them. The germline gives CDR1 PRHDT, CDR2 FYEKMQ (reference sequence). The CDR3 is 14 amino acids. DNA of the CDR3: TGTGCCAGCAGCTTCCGATTTGCCCAAGAGACCCAGTACTTC. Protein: CASSFRFAQETQYF.

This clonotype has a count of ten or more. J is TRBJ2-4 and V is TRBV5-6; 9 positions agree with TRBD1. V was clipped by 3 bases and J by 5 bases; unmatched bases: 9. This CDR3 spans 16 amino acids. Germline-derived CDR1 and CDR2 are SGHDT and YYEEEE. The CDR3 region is CASSYWDREIENIQYF. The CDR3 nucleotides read TGTGCCAGCAGCTATTGGGACAGGGAAATCGAAAACATTCAGTACTTC.

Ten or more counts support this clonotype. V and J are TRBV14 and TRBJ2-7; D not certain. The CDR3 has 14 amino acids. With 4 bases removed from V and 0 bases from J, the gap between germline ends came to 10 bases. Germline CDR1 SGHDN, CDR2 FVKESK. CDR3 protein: CASSPGHNSYEQYF. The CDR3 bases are TGTGCCAGCAGCCCAGGCCACAACTCCTACGAGCAGTACTTC.

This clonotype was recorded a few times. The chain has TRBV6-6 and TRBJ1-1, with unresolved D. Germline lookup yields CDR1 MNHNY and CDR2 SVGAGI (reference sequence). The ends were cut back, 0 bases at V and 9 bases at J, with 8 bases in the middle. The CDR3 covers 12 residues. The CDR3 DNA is TGTGCCAGCAGTTACTCGCCCGATCAAGCTTTCTTT. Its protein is CASSYSPDQAFF.

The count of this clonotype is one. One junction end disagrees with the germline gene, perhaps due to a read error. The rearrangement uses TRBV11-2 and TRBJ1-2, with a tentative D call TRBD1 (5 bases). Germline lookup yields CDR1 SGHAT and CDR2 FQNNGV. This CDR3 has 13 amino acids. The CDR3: CAGSSTANYGYTF. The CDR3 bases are TGTGCCGGCAGCTCGACAGCAAACTATGGCTACACCTTC.

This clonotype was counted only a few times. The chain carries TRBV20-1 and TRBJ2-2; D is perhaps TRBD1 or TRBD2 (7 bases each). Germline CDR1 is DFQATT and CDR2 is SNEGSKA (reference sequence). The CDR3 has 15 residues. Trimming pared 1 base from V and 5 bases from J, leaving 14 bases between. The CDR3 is CSARGARGGTGELFF. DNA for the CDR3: TGCAGTGCTAGAGGGGCCAGGGGGGGGACCGGGGAGCTGTTTTTT.

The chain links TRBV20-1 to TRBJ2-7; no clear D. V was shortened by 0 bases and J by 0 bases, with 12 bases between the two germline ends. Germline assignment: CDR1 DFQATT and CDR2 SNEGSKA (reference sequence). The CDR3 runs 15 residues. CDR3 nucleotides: TGCAGTGCTAGAGATCTTTCTCGCAACTCCTACGAGCAGTACTTC. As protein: CSARDLSRNSYEQYF.

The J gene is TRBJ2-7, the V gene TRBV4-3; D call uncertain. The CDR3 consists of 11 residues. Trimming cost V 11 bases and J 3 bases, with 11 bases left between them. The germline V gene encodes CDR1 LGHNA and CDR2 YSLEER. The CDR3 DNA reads TGCGCCCCCGCAGCGAGCTACGAGCAGTACTTC. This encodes CAPAASYEQYF.

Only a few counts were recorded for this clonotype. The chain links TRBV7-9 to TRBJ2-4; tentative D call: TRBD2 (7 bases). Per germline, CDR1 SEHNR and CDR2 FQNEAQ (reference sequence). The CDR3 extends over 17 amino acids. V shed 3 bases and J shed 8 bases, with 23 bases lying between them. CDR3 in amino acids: CASSFIWGGAPEHIQYF. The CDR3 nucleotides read TGTGCCAGCAGCTTTATTTGGGGGGGGGCCCCCGAACACATTCAGTACTTC.

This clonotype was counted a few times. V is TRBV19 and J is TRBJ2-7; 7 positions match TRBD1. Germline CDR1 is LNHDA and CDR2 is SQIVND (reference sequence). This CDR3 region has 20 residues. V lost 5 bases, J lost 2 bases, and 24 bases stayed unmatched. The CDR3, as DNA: TGTGCCAGTAGTCCCAATCCGGGTCCTCTTAATACAGGGGATGCCTACGAGCAGTACTTC. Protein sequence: CASSPNPGPLNTGDAYEQYF.

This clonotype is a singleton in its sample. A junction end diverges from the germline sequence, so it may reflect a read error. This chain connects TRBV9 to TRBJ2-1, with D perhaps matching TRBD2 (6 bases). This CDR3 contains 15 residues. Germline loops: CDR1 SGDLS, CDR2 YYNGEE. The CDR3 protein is CASSYTSRIDNEQSF. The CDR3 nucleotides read TGTGCCAGCAGCTACACTAGCCGGATTGACAATGAGCAGTCCTTC.

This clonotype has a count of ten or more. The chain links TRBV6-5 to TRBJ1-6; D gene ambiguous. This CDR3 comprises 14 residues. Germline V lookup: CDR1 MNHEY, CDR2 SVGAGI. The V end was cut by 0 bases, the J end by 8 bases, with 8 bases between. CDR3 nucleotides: TGTGCCAGCAGTTACTCAGGAAGCCATTCACCCCTCCACTTT. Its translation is CASSYSGSHSPLHF.

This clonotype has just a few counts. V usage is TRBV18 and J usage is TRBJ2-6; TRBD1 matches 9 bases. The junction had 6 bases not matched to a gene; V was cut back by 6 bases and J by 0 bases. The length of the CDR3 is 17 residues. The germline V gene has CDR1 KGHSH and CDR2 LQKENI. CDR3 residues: CASSTGTGPSGANVLTF. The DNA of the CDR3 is TGTGCCAGCTCCACCGGGACAGGGCCCTCTGGGGCCAACGTCCTGACTTTC. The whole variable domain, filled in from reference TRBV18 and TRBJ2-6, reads NAGVMQNPRHLVRRRGQEARLRCSPMKGHSHVYWYRQLPEEGLKFMVYLQKENIIDESGMPKERFSAEFPKEGPSILRIQQVVRGDSAAYFCASSTGTGPSGANVLTFGAGSRLTVL.

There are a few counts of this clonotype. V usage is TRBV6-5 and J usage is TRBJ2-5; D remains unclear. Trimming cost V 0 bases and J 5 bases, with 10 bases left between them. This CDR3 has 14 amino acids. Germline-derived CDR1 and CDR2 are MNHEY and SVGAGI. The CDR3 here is CASSYSSGRETQYF. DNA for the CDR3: TGTGCCAGCAGTTACTCGAGTGGGCGGGAGACCCAGTACTTC.

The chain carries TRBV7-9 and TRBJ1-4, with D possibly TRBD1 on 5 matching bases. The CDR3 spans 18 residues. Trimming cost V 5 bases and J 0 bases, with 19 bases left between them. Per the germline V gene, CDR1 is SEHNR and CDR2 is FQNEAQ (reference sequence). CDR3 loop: CASSHLTGSSATNEKLFF. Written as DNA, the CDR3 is TGTGCCAGCAGCCATCTCACAGGATCTAGTGCAACTAATGAAAAACTGTTTTTT. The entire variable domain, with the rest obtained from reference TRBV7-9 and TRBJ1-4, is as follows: DTGVSQNPRHKITKRGQNVTFRCDPISEHNRLYWYRQTLGQGPEFLTYFQNEAQLEKSRLLSDRFSAERPKGSFSTLEIQRTEQGDSAMYLCASSHLTGSSATNEKLFFGSGTQLSVL.

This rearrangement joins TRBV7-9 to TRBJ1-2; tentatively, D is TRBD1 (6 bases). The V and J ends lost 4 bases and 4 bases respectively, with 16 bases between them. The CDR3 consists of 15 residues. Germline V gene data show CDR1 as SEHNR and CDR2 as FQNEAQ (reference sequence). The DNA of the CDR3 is TGTGCCAGCAGCTCGCCACGAACAGGGCCCTATGGCTACACCTTC. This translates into CASSSPRTGPYGYTF.

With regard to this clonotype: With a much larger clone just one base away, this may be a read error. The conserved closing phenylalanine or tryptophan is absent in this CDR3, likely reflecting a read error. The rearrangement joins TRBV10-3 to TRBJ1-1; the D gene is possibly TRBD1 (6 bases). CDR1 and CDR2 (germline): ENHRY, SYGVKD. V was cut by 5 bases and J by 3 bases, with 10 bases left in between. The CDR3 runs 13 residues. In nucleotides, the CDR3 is TGTGCCATCAGTTCTGAGGGGGACACTGAAGCTTTCGTT. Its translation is CAISSEGDTEAFV.

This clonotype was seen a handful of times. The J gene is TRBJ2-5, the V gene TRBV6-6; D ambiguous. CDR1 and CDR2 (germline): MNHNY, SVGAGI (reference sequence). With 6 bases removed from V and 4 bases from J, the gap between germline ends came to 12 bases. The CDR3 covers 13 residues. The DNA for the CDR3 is TGTGCCAGCAGCAAATCGGTATCAGAGACCCAGTACTTC. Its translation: CASSKSVSETQYF.